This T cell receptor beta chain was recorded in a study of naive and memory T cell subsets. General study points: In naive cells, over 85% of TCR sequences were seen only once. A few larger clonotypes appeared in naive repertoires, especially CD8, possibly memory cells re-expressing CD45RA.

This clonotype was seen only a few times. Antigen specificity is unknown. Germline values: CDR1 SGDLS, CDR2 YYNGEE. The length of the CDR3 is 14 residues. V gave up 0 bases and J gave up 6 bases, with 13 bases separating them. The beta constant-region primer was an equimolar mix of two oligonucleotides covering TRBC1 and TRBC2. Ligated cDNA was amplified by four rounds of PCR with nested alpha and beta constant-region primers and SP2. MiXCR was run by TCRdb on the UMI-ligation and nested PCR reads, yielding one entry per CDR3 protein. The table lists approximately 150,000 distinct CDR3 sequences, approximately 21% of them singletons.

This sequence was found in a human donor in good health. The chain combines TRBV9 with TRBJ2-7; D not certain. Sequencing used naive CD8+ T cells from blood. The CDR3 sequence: CASSVALGPSEQYF. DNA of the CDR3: TGTGCCAGCAGCGTAGCTCTGGGCCCTAGCGAGCAGTACTTC.